The 19 T cell receptor beta chains reported below all come from one sample, sequenced in a study of T cells expressing NK-cell markers. One entry per CDR3 protein, without DNA, is what TCRdb gives after re-calling the 5' RACE reads. The ten top clones account for 20% to 25%, within a sample of about 160,000 distinct CDR3 sequences. The specimen was blood T cells: a sorted CD56 or NKG2C T cell subset, CD4+ or CD8+ T cells, or bulk PBMC T cells (not recorded which). Source of these receptors: a man aged 18-75 years in good health.

The chain carries TRBV27 and TRBJ2-1; TCRdb's D gene call, TRBD2, goes unchecked for lack of DNA. The V gene's germline CDR1 is MNHEY and CDR2 SMNVEV (reference sequence). The CDR3 extends over 15 amino acids. This CDR3 is CASSPFTGTSVEQFF.

CDR3 in amino acids: CASSLGTTGPQHF. This sequence joins TRBV13 and TRBJ1-5. The CDR3 totals 13 residues. Germline V lookup: CDR1 PRHDT, CDR2 FYEKMQ (reference sequence). Full variable domain (outside the CDR3, taken from reference TRBV13 and TRBJ1-5): AAGVIQSPRHLIKEKRETATLKCYPIPRHDTVYWYQQGPGQDPQFLISFYEKMQSDKGSIPDRFSAQQFSDYHSELNMSSLELGDSALYFCASSLGTTGPQHFGDGTRLSIL.

V gene TRBV6-8 combines with J gene TRBJ2-7. Germline V lookup: CDR1 MNHGY, CDR2 SAAAGT. CDR3 size: 15 residues. The CDR3 protein is CASSYLNRGWYEQYF.

CDR3 region: CASSTLGRTNEQFF. The rearrangement links TRBV19 to TRBJ2-1; TCRdb outputs TRBD1, but without DNA this stays unchecked. Germline values: CDR1 LNHDA, CDR2 SQIVND (reference sequence). This CDR3 has 14 residues.

The chain is built from TRBV7-9 and TRBJ1-2. Germline assignment: CDR1 SEHNR and CDR2 FQNEAQ (reference sequence). The CDR3 has 14 residues. The CDR3 loop reads CASSFEGIFGGYTF.

The chain couples TRBV5-4 to TRBJ1-1; absent DNA, TCRdb's TRBD1 call cannot be checked. This CDR3 comprises 15 residues. In germline, CDR1 is SGHNT, CDR2 YYREEE (reference sequence). The CDR3 here is CASSPRTGVNTEAFF.

The chain has TRBV6-1 and TRBJ1-4; TCRdb's D gene call, TRBD1, goes unchecked for lack of DNA. The CDR3 loop spans 14 amino acids. The germline CDR1 and CDR2 sequences are MNHNS and SASEGT. The CDR3: CASSVPGRSEKLFF.

The V and J genes are TRBV5-6 and TRBJ1-4. The CDR3 is made up of 14 amino acids. CDR1 and CDR2 (germline): SGHDT, YYEEEE. The CDR3 loop is CASSLAEVREKLFF.

This rearrangement joins TRBV6-1 to TRBJ2-3; the TCRdb D gene call, TRBD1, has no DNA to confirm it. The germline V gene has CDR1 MNHNS and CDR2 SASEGT. The CDR3 sequence is 19 residues long. The CDR3 is CASSEIGTDPGTSTDTQYF.

V usage is TRBV24-1 and J usage is TRBJ2-5; TCRdb picks TRBD2, but there is no DNA to check that call. Germline-derived CDR1 and CDR2 are KGHDR and SFDVKD. This CDR3 has 15 residues. The CDR3: CAPSEGTGEKETQYF.

CDR3 sequence reads: CASSPEVGETDTQYF. J is TRBJ2-3 and V is TRBV5-4; with no DNA, the TCRdb D assignment of TRBD1 cannot be verified. This CDR3 has 15 amino acids. Per the germline V gene, CDR1 is SGHNT and CDR2 is YYREEE (reference sequence).

The genes are TRBV7-8 and TRBJ2-7. This CDR3 has 13 amino acids. Germline values: CDR1 SGHVS, CDR2 FQNEAQ. The CDR3 protein is CASSFGPYYEQYF.

The genes are TRBV7-9 and TRBJ2-5; no DNA is available, so the TRBD1 call from TCRdb remains unchecked. Germline V gene sequence: CDR1 SEHNR, CDR2 FQNEAQ (reference sequence). The CDR3 has 12 amino acids. The CDR3 is CASSSGGAPQYF.

The rearrangement links TRBV7-8 to TRBJ2-7; TCRdb gives TRBD2 as the D gene, but with no DNA this cannot be confirmed. There are 16 residues in the CDR3. CDR1 is SGHVS and CDR2 is FQNEAQ in the germline V gene. The CDR3 here is CASSTGLAVPLYEQYF. Full variable domain (remainder filled in from reference TRBV7-8 and TRBJ2-7): GAGVSQSPRYKVAKRGQDVALRCDPISGHVSLFWYQQALGQGPEFLTYFQNEAQLDKSGLPSDRFFAERPEGSVSTLKIQRTQQEDSAVYLCASSTGLAVPLYEQYFGPGTRLTVT.

The J gene is TRBJ1-6, the V gene TRBV4-1; TCRdb outputs TRBD1, but without DNA this stays unchecked. This CDR3 is built from 16 residues. Germline-derived CDR1 and CDR2 are MGHRA and YSYEKL. CDR3 sequence: CASSQAQGVVPSPLHF.

V usage is TRBV5-4 and J usage is TRBJ2-7; TCRdb proposes TRBD2, but this gene call is untestable without DNA. CDR1 and CDR2 (germline): SGHNT, YYREEE (reference sequence). This CDR3 region has 15 residues. CDR3 residues: CASSLQRGGSYEQYF.

CDR3 protein: CASSVAPDGGGEQFF. The chain employs TRBV9 and TRBJ2-1; as DNA is missing, the TRBD1 call by TCRdb cannot be tested. The CDR3 runs 15 residues. The germline CDR1 and CDR2 sequences are SGDLS and YYNGEE.

The gene calls are TRBV5-4 and TRBJ2-7; the D call from TCRdb, TRBD1, cannot be confirmed without DNA. Germline V gene lookup returns CDR1 SGHNT and CDR2 YYREEE (reference sequence). The CDR3 spans 15 residues. CDR3: CASSFLGQGFYEQYF.

This chain connects TRBV2 to TRBJ1-5; the D gene TCRdb calls, TRBD1, cannot be checked with no DNA. CDR3 length: 16 residues. CDR1 is SNHLY, CDR2 FYNNEI, per germline. The CDR3 reads CASSPPGQGMNQPQHF.